These 9 T cell receptor beta chains were all obtained from the same sample, sequenced in a study of cytotoxic CD8 clonotypes in ibrutinib-treated CLL. TCRdb keeps only in-frame clones here, not all; method: immunoSEQ multiplex PCR. The table shows about 130,000 clones, with over 60% occurring only once. Material: PBMCs, obtained after 12 months of ibrutinib treatment. All receptors come from a human donor with chronic lymphocytic leukemia.

Worth noting for this clone: Other DNA variants within this sample encode the same CDR3. The rearrangement uses TRBV30 and TRBJ2-6; D perhaps matches TRBD2 (5 bases). Trimming left V 2 bases short and J 1 base short, with 6 bases between. CDR1 is GTSNPN and CDR2 is SVGIG in the germline V gene (reference sequence). The CDR3 loop spans 14 amino acids. CDR3 sequence: CAWSRGSGANVLTF. CDR3 DNA: TGTGCCTGGAGTCGGGGTTCTGGGGCCAACGTCCTGACTTTC.

The chain couples TRBV9 to TRBJ2-2, with D possibly being TRBD2 (5 bases). The V gene lost 0 bases and the J gene lost 0 bases, with 6 bases spanning the gap. The CDR3 has 15 amino acids. Germline V gene sequence: CDR1 SGDLS, CDR2 YYNGEE. CDR3 region: CASSVAGSNTGELFF. CDR3 in DNA: TGTGCCAGCAGCGTAGCGGGGTCGAACACCGGGGAGCTGTTTTTT.

V usage is TRBV10-3 and J usage is TRBJ1-4; D remains unclear. The V end lost 3 bases, the J end lost 0 bases, and 8 bases lay between the germline ends. The CDR3 runs 15 residues. From germline, CDR1 is ENHRY and CDR2 SYGVKD. CDR3 amino acids: CAISDARSTNEKLFF. The CDR3 coding sequence is TGTGCCATCAGTGATGCCAGATCAACTAATGAAAAACTGTTTTTT.

The chain links TRBV4-2 to TRBJ2-2; 11 bases align to TRBD1. V lost 0 bases, J lost 9 bases, and 18 bases stayed unmatched. From germline, CDR1 is LGHNA and CDR2 YNFKEQ. CDR3 length equals 20 residues. The CDR3 sequence: CASSQDHLMGGQGVVRELFF. CDR3 nucleotide sequence: TGTGCCAGCAGCCAAGATCACCTAATGGGGGGACAGGGGGTCGTTAGGGAGCTGTTTTTT.

The chain is built from TRBV7-9 and TRBJ1-1, with TRBD1 matching 8 bases. V trimming: 9 bases; J trimming: 7 bases; junction bases outside the gene matches: 13. The V gene's germline CDR1 is SEHNR and CDR2 FQNEAQ (reference sequence). The CDR3 loop spans 14 amino acids. CDR3 sequence: CASRMGQVEVEAFF. The CDR3 DNA follows: TGTGCCAGTCGGATGGGACAGGTAGAAGTTGAAGCTTTCTTT. The full variable domain, in which reference TRBV7-9 and TRBJ1-1 provide the parts outside the CDR3, is DTGVSQNPRHKITKRGQNVTFRCDPISEHNRLYWYRQTLGQGPEFLTYFQNEAQLEKSRLLSDRFSAERPKGSFSTLEIQRTEQGDSAMYLCASRMGQVEVEAFFGQGTRLTVV.

V and J are TRBV5-1 and TRBJ1-1; 7 bases fit TRBD1. Germline trimming cut 4 bases from V and 4 bases from J; bases unmatched to any gene: 10. This CDR3 comprises 15 residues. CDR1 and CDR2 (germline): SGHRS, YFSETQ. The DNA for the CDR3 is TGCGCCAGCAGCCACCGGGACAGTAGTAGCACTGAAGCTTTCTTT. Protein: CASSHRDSSSTEAFF. The variable domain in full, with the rest retrieved from reference TRBV5-1 and TRBJ1-1, is KAGVTQTPRYLIKTRGQQVTLSCSPISGHRSVSWYQQTPGQGLQFLFEYFSETQRNKGNFPGRFSGRQFSNSRSEMNVSTLELGDSALYLCASSHRDSSSTEAFFGQGTRLTVV.

The chain links TRBV27 to TRBJ2-5; D is unresolved. This CDR3 contains 15 residues. The ends were cut back, 0 bases at V and 2 bases at J, with 10 bases in the middle. Germline CDR1 reads MNHEY; CDR2 reads SMNVEV (reference sequence). CDR3 bases: TGTGCCAGCAGTTTATCTGCCATGGTTCAAGAGACCCAGTACTTC. Its protein is CASSLSAMVQETQYF.

The chain combines TRBV7-8 with TRBJ2-5; D is perhaps TRBD1 or TRBD2 (5 bases each). The CDR3 sequence is 15 residues long. Germline V CDR1 and CDR2: SGHVS, FQNEAQ. The V gene lost 7 bases and the J gene lost 7 bases, with 22 bases spanning the gap. CDR3 nucleotides: TGTGCCAGCACCCCCCAAGCGACAGCGAGGGTGACCCAGTACTTC. Translating it yields CASTPQATARVTQYF.

This chain links TRBV14 with TRBJ2-4; 11 nucleotides match TRBD2. Germline CDR1 reads SGHDN; CDR2 reads FVKESK. Trimming cost V 8 bases and J 9 bases; bases outside gene matches: 12. The CDR3 extends over 15 amino acids. The DNA of the CDR3 is TGTGCCAGCGCGATACTAGCGGGAGTGACGGGCATTCAGTACTTC. Amino acids: CASAILAGVTGIQYF.